This TCR beta chain comes out of a study of CXCR4 blockade with PD-1 therapy in pancreatic cancer. CDR1 and CDR2 (germline): MGHRA, YSYEKL. The V end was cut by 4 bases, the J end by 4 bases, with 10 bases between. CDR3 length: 13 residues. TCRdb's table, derived via immunoSEQ multiplex PCR, lists solely in-frame clones and lacks some. The sample lists a few thousand clones, about three fifths occurring once. A remark on this clone: Its antigen remains unidentified.

Findings and caveats of the study: Without paired alpha-beta data, shared specificity of dominant clones is unconfirmed.

This chain uses TRBV4-1 with TRBJ2-5; D possibly corresponds to TRBD1 (6 bases). Sequenced material: tumor tissue. This clonotype originated in a human donor with pancreatic ductal adenocarcinoma. The CDR3 nucleotides are TGCGCCAGCAGCCGGACAGTGGGAGAGACCCAGTACTTC. Its translation: CASSRTVGETQYF.